One and the same sample provided the 29 T cell receptor beta chains below, sequenced in a study of blood T cell repertoires in COVID-19. Repertoires were generated with immunoSEQ multiplex PCR, while TCRdb's copy carries only in-frame clones and drops some. The sample lists about 300,000 clones; around 88% were seen once. The material sequenced was peripheral blood. These receptors came from a woman younger than 45 who had recovered from COVID-19.

V gene TRBV28 combines with J gene TRBJ2-3; D call uncertain. V lost 6 bases and J lost 5, with 15 bases in between. There are 14 residues in the CDR3. CDR1 is MDHEN, CDR2 SYDVKM, per germline. The DNA of the CDR3 is TGTGCCAGCAGCTATGACTTAGTAAAAGATACGCAGTATTTT. Amino acids: CASSYDLVKDTQYF.

The rearrangement uses TRBV2 and TRBJ2-1; a weak D match, TRBD2 (6 bases). This CDR3 region has 12 residues. Germline CDR1 reads SNHLY; CDR2 reads FYNNEI. V shed 6 bases and J shed 6 bases, with 9 bases lying between them. The CDR3 DNA reads TGTGCCAGCAGGCTAGCGTTCAATGAGCAGTTCTTC. Protein: CASRLAFNEQFF.

V usage is TRBV7-8 and J usage is TRBJ2-3; no clear D. Germline CDR1 SGHVS, CDR2 FQNEAQ. The germline V and J ends were trimmed by 5 bases and 0 bases, with 3 bases remaining between them. The CDR3 consists of 12 residues. Here the CDR3 DNA reads TGTGCCAGCAGCCCGAGCACAGATACGCAGTATTTT. Its protein product is CASSPSTDTQYF.

This clone was found a few times. This rearrangement joins TRBV5-6 to TRBJ1-1; D call uncertain. CDR1 is SGHDT, CDR2 YYEEEE, per germline. V shed 0 bases and J shed 6 bases, with 15 bases lying between them. The CDR3 length is 15 residues. CDR3 loop: CASSLGLGRSAEAFF. As DNA, the CDR3 is TGTGCCAGCAGCTTGGGACTGGGTAGGTCCGCTGAAGCTTTCTTT.

DNA of the CDR3: TGTGCCAGCAGGGGACAGGGGGATCAGCCCCAGCATTTT. Translating it yields CASRGQGDQPQHF. The genes are TRBV7-9 and TRBJ1-5; 11 bases are a match to TRBD1. CDR1 is SEHNR and CDR2 is FQNEAQ in the germline V gene (reference sequence). There are 13 residues in the CDR3. Trimming at V came to 6 bases and at J to 5 bases, leaving 0 bases not matched to a gene. The full variable domain, in which reference TRBV7-9 and TRBJ1-5 provide the parts outside the CDR3, is DTGVSQNPRHKITKRGQNVTFRCDPISEHNRLYWYRQTLGQGPEFLTYFQNEAQLEKSRLLSDRFSAERPKGSFSTLEIQRTEQGDSAMYLCASRGQGDQPQHFGDGTRLSIL.

J is TRBJ1-4 and V is TRBV7-9, with 7 bases aligning to TRBD1. The CDR3 has 14 amino acids. Germline CDR1 is SEHNR and CDR2 is FQNEAQ (reference sequence). Unmatched junction bases numbered 4, after V lost 3 bases and J lost 6 bases. CDR3 protein: CASSLDGTDEKLFF. The CDR3 DNA follows: TGTGCCAGCAGCTTGGATGGGACAGATGAAAAACTGTTTTTT.

This clone showed up just a few times. The CDR3 protein is CASGRTGFPYEQYF. In nucleotides, the CDR3 is TGTGCCAGCGGCAGAACAGGTTTCCCCTACGAGCAGTACTTC. This chain uses TRBV11-2 with TRBJ2-7; D perhaps matches TRBD1 (5 bases). The CDR3 is 14 amino acids. V was pared by 8 bases and J by 2 bases, with 16 bases between. The germline V gene encodes CDR1 SGHAT and CDR2 FQNNGV.

This chain uses TRBV6-2 or TRBV6-3 with TRBJ1-1; TRBD1 matches at 8 bases. The CDR3 runs 20 residues. Looked up from germline, CDR1 is MNHEY and CDR2 is SVGEGT. J was trimmed by 5 bases and V by 0 bases; bases with no gene match: 20. The CDR3 region is CASSYSTEEPRQGIGTEAFF. CDR3 in DNA: TGTGCCAGCAGTTACTCGACCGAGGAACCGAGACAGGGGATTGGAACTGAAGCTTTCTTT.

The V call is TRBV6-2 or TRBV6-3, the J call TRBJ1-2, with 7 bases aligning to TRBD1. V shed 2 bases, J shed 4 bases, and the junction held 4 bases outside the gene matches. This CDR3 comprises 14 residues. CDR1 is MNHEY, CDR2 SVGEGT, per germline. CDR3 region: CASSYPGQSYGYTF. In DNA, the CDR3 is TGTGCCAGCAGTTACCCGGGACAGAGCTATGGCTACACCTTC.

The chain joins TRBV29-1 to TRBJ1-2, with 10 bases lining up with TRBD1. Germline V gives CDR1 SQVTM, CDR2 ANQGSEA. The CDR3 is 12 residues long. V lost 7 bases to trimming and J lost 8 bases; unmatched junction nucleotides: 7. The CDR3 is CSASTGGGGYTF. DNA of the CDR3: TGCAGCGCTTCGACAGGGGGCGGAGGCTACACCTTC. Using reference TRBV29-1 and TRBJ1-2 for the parts outside the CDR3, the full variable domain is SAVISQKPSRDICQRGTSLTIQCQVDSQVTMMFWYRQQPGQSLTLIATANQGSEATYESGFVIDKFPISRPNLTFSTLTVSNMSPEDSSIYLCSASTGGGGYTFGSGTRLTVV.

The CDR3 sequence is CASSSLRDRGREETQYF. CDR3 DNA sequence: TGCGCCAGCAGCTCGCTCCGGGACAGGGGACGGGAGGAGACCCAGTACTTC. The rearrangement links TRBV5-1 to TRBJ2-5; 10 bases line up with TRBD1. The trim removed 3 bases at V and 5 bases at J, leaving 13 bases unmatched. Germline CDR1 reads SGHRS; CDR2 reads YFSETQ. CDR3 length: 17 residues.

The chain combines TRBV24-1 with TRBJ2-1, with 11 bases identical to TRBD1. CDR3 length: 16 amino acids. V dropped 3 bases and J dropped 8; count of bases not matched to a gene: 8. CDR1 and CDR2 from the germline V gene are KGHDR and SFDVKD. CDR3 DNA sequence: TGTGCCACCAGTGATCCCGGGACAGGGGGTCGGCATGAGCAGTTCTTC. It translates to CATSDPGTGGRHEQFF.

The chain combines TRBV28 with TRBJ1-2; 9 bases match TRBD1. Trimming at V came to 6 bases and at J to 8 bases, leaving 10 bases not matched to a gene. Germline V gene sequence: CDR1 MDHEN, CDR2 SYDVKM. CDR3 length: 14 amino acids. CDR3 in DNA: TGTGCCAGCAGAGTGGGACAGGGAGTAATCGGCTACACCTTC. Translating gives CASRVGQGVIGYTF.

This chain uses TRBV10-3 with TRBJ1-2; no reliable D call. V lost 5 bases and J 4 bases, leaving 26 bases between the germline ends. The CDR3 sequence is 18 residues long. Germline V CDR1 and CDR2: ENHRY, SYGVKD. CDR3 sequence reads: CAISWVEGTSSGIYGYTF. Written as DNA, the CDR3 is TGTGCCATCAGTTGGGTGGAGGGTACCTCCTCTGGAATCTATGGCTACACCTTC.

The chain links TRBV14 to TRBJ2-3; D is uncertain. The V end lost 6 bases, the J end lost 8 bases, and 15 bases lay between the germline ends. CDR3 size: 13 residues. Germline V lookup: CDR1 SGHDN, CDR2 FVKESK. The CDR3 DNA is TGTGCCAGCAGTCAAAACCAGAGAGGTACGCAGTATTTT. It is translated as CASSQNQRGTQYF.

The J gene is TRBJ2-3, the V gene TRBV28; D is perhaps TRBD1 (5 bases). Trimming left V 4 bases short and J 0 bases short, with 11 bases between. The germline gives CDR1 MDHEN, CDR2 SYDVKM. This CDR3 has 15 amino acids. DNA of the CDR3: TGTGCCAGCAGTTCAGGACACTTTAGCACAGATACGCAGTATTTT. It is translated as CASSSGHFSTDTQYF.

This chain joins TRBV9 and TRBJ2-2; TRBD2 matches 8 bases. The germline CDR1 and CDR2 sequences are SGDLS and YYNGEE. This CDR3 is built from 17 residues. Trimming removed 0 bases from V and 5 bases from J; junction bases left unmatched: 9. The CDR3 spells CASSVDGGGTLTGELFF. CDR3 coding DNA: TGTGCCAGCAGCGTAGACGGCGGGGGGACCCTTACCGGGGAGCTGTTTTTT.

V gene TRBV6-5 combines with J gene TRBJ1-4; TRBD1 matches 9 bases. CDR3 length: 15 amino acids. The V segment lost 3 bases and the J segment 8 bases; nucleotides outside the gene matches: 7. Germline loops: CDR1 MNHEY, CDR2 SVGAGI. The CDR3 reads CASSYARQGEEKLFF. CDR3 coding DNA: TGTGCCAGCAGTTATGCGCGACAGGGGGAGGAAAAACTGTTTTTT.

The rearrangement joins TRBV7-3 to TRBJ2-1; D might be TRBD1 (5 bases). The CDR3 sequence is 16 residues long. V dropped 0 bases and J dropped 0 bases, with 9 bases sitting between them. The germline V gene encodes CDR1 SGHTA and CDR2 FQGTGA. The CDR3 DNA reads as TGTGCCAGCAGCTTAACGGCTGGGGCCTCCTACAATGAGCAGTTCTTC. It is translated as CASSLTAGASYNEQFF.

The chain is built from TRBV6-6 and TRBJ1-6; D is uncertain. This CDR3 has 15 residues. From germline, CDR1 is MNHNY and CDR2 SVGAGI (reference sequence). V was pared by 4 bases and J by 7 bases, with 14 bases between. The CDR3: CASSSRQAQNSPLHF. In DNA form, the CDR3 reads TGTGCCAGCAGTTCCCGCCAGGCTCAGAATTCACCCCTCCACTTT.

A note on this clone: No conserved phenylalanine or tryptophan ends this CDR3, so it is likely a read error. No DNA is shown, since the ends of the CDR3 on it are uncertain; the CDR3 is the one TCRdb lists. The chain joins TRBV6-4 to TRBJ1-1. The CDR3 adds up to 8 amino acids, both ends counted. The germline V gene encodes CDR1 MRHNA and CDR2 SNTAGT. Here the CDR3 reads CASSDPYS.

This chain links TRBV5-1 with TRBJ2-5, with TRBD2 matching over 9 bases. Germline V CDR1 and CDR2: SGHRS, YFSETQ. This CDR3 contains 15 residues. The J segment lost 2 bases and the V segment lost 5 bases, leaving 7 bases of the junction unmatched. CDR3 sequence (DNA): TGCGCCAGCAGACCTCTAGCGGGGTTACAAGAGACCCAGTACTTC. It translates to CASRPLAGLQETQYF.

This chain joins TRBV5-1 and TRBJ2-3, with a possible D match to TRBD1 (6 bases). Trimming left V 0 bases short and J 4 bases short, with 12 bases between. The CDR3 runs 15 residues. Germline values: CDR1 SGHRS, CDR2 YFSETQ. The CDR3: CASSLVAGAPDTQYF. Written as DNA, the CDR3 is TGCGCCAGCAGCTTGGTGGCAGGGGCCCCAGATACGCAGTATTTT.

This clone showed up just once. The J gene is TRBJ2-7, the V gene TRBV11-3; D gene uncertain. The CDR3 contains 13 residues. Germline V gives CDR1 SGHNT, CDR2 YENEEA. Trimming took 1 base from V and 1 from J, leaving 5 bases between them. CDR3: CASSLGASYEQYF. CDR3 DNA sequence: TGTGCCAGCAGCTTAGGGGCTTCCTACGAGCAGTACTTC. Full variable domain (rest looked up from reference TRBV11-3 and TRBJ2-7): EAGVVQSPRYKIIEKKQPVAFWCNPISGHNTLYWYLQNLGQGPELLIRYENEEAVDDSQLPKDRFSAERLKGVDSTLKIQPAELGDSAVYLCASSLGASYEQYFGPGTRLTVT.

The gene calls are TRBV19 and TRBJ2-6; D might be TRBD2 (6 bases). V was clipped by 6 bases and J by 3 bases, with 15 bases between them. This CDR3 region has 16 residues. CDR1 and CDR2 from the germline V gene are LNHDA and SQIVND (reference sequence). CDR3: CASRPNGGLGANVLTF. The DNA for the CDR3 is TGTGCCAGTAGACCCAACGGGGGTCTTGGGGCCAACGTCCTGACTTTC.

The V gene is TRBV9, the J gene TRBJ2-7, with TRBD2 as a possible D gene (5 bases). Germline V gene lookup returns CDR1 SGDLS and CDR2 YYNGEE. CDR3 size: 14 residues. Trimming removed 5 bases at V and 5 bases at J, with 17 bases between. The CDR3 DNA reads as TGTGCCAGCAGTGGCCCCTCGGGATTCCACGAGCAGTACTTC. Translated, it gives CASSGPSGFHEQYF.

This chain links TRBV9 with TRBJ2-5, with D possibly being TRBD2 (6 bases). Trimming removed 0 bases at V and 1 base at J, with 13 bases between. The CDR3 consists of 16 residues. CDR1 is SGDLS and CDR2 is YYNGEE in the germline V gene. The CDR3 coding sequence is TGTGCCAGCAGCGTAGCTTTAACCGGGGGCCAAGAGACCCAGTACTTC. Translating it yields CASSVALTGGQETQYF.

The rearrangement links TRBV3-1 (or the pseudogene TRBV3-2) to TRBJ2-1, with D possibly matching TRBD1 (6 bases). The CDR3 is 17 amino acids. CDR1 is LGHDT and CDR2 is YNNKEL in the germline V gene (reference sequence). Trimming took 1 base from V and 0 from J, leaving 13 bases between them. CDR3 DNA sequence: TGTGCCAGCAGCCAAGTGCGGCAGGACAGCTCCTACAATGAGCAGTTCTTC. Translation gives CASSQVRQDSSYNEQFF.

The chain carries TRBV18 and TRBJ2-7; 7 positions agree with TRBD1. Per germline, CDR1 KGHSH and CDR2 LQKENI. J gave up 6 bases and V 6 bases, and 8 bases lay outside the gene matches. The CDR3 totals 13 residues. The DNA of the CDR3 is TGTGCCAGCTCGATCGACAGGGCAGGCGAGCAGTACTTC. Amino acid sequence: CASSIDRAGEQYF.